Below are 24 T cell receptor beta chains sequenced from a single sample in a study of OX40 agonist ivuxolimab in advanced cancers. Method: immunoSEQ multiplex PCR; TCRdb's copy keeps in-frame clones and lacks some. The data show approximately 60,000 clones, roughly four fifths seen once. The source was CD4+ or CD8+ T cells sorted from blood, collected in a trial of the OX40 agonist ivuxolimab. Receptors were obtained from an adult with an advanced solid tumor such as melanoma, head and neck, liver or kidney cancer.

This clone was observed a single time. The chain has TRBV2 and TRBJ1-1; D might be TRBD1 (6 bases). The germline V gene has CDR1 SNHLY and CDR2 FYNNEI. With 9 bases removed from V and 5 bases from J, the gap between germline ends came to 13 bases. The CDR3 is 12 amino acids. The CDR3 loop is CASAVGGTEAFF. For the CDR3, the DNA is TGTGCCAGTGCCGTAGGGGGTACTGAAGCTTTCTTT.

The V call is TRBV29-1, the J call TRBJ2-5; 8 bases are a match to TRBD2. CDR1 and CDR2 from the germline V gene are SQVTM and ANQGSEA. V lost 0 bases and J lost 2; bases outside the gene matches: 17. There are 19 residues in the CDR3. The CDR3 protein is CSVEDPQARTREGQETQYF. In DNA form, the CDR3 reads TGCAGCGTTGAAGATCCCCAGGCCCGTACCCGGGAGGGTCAAGAGACCCAGTACTTC.

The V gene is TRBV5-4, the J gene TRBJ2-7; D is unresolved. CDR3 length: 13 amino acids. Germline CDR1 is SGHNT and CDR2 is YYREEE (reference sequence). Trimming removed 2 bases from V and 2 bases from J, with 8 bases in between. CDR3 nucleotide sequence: TGTGCCAGCAGCTTTAACCGAGCCTACGAGCAGTACTTC. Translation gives CASSFNRAYEQYF.

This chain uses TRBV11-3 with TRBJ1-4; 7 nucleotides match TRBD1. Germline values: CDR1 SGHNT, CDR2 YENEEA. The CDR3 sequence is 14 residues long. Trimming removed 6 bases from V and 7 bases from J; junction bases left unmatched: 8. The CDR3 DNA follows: TGTGCCAGCAGTCGGGACAGAAGAGGTGAAAAACTGTTTTTT. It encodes CASSRDRRGEKLFF.

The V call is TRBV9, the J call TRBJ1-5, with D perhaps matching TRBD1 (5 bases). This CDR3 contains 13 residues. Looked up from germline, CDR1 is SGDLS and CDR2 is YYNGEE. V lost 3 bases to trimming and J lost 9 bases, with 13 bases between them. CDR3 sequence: CASSEIGGGPQHF. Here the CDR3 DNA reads TGTGCCAGCAGCGAGATCGGGGGGGGGCCCCAGCATTTT.

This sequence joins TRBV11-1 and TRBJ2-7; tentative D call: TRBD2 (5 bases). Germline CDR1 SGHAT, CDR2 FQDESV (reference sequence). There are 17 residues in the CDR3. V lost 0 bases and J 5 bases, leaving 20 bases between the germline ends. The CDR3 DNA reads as TGTGCCAGCAGCTTAGCTTCCCTCTATGGCAGTAGCGACGAGCAGTACTTC. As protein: CASSLASLYGSSDEQYF.

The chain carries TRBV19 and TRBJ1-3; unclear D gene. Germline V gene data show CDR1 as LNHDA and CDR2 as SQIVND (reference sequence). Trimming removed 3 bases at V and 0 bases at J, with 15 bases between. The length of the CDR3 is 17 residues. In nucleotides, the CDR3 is TGTGCCAGTAGTATGAGTGCGGCCACCTTCTCTGGAAACACCATATATTTT. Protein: CASSMSAATFSGNTIYF. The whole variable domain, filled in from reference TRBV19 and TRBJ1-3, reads DGGITQSPKYLFRKEGQNVTLSCEQNLNHDAMYWYRQDPGQGLRLIYYSQIVNDFQKGDIAEGYSVSREKKESFPLTVTSAQKNPTAFYLCASSMSAATFSGNTIYFGEGSWLTVV.

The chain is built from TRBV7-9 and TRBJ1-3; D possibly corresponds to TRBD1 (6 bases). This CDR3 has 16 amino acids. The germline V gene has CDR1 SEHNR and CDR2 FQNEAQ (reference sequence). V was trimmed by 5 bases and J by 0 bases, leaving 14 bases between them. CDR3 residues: CASSDPTGVSGNTIYF. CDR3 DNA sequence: TGTGCCAGCAGCGATCCGACAGGTGTCTCTGGAAACACCATATATTTT.

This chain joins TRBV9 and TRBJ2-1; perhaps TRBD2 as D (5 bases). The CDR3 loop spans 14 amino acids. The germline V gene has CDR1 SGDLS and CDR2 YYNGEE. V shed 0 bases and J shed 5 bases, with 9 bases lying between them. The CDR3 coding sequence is TGTGCCAGCAGCGTAGTGGGAGTAAACAATGAGCAGTTCTTC. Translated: CASSVVGVNNEQFF.

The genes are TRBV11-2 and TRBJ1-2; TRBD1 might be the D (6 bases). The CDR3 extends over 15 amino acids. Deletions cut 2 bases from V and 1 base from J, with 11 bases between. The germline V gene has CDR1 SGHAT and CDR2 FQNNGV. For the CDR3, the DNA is TGTGCCAGCAGCTTAAGTACAGGGAGTAACTATGGCTACACCTTC. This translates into CASSLSTGSNYGYTF.

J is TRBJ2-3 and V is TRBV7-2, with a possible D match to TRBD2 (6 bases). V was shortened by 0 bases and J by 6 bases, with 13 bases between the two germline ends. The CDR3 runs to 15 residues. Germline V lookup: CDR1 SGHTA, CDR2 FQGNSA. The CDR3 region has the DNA TGTGCCAGCAGCTTAGCCGAATGGGACTCGGATACGCAGTATTTT. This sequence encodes CASSLAEWDSDTQYF. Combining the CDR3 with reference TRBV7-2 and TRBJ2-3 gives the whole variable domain GAGVSQSPSNKVTEKGKDVELRCDPISGHTALYWYRQSLGQGLEFLIYFQGNSAPDKSGLPSDRFSAERTGGSVSTLTIQRTQQEDSAVYLCASSLAEWDSDTQYFGPGTRLTVL.

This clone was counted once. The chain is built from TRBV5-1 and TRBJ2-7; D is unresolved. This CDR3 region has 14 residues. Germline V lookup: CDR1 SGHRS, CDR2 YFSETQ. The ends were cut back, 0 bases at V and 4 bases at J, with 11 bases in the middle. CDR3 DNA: TGCGCCAGCAGCTTGGAAACAGCTATTTACGAGCAGTACTTC. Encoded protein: CASSLETAIYEQYF.

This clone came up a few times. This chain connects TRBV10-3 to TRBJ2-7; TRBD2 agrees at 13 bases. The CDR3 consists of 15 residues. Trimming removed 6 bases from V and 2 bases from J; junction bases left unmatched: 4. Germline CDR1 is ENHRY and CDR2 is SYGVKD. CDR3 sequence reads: CAIRGGLAGTYEQYF. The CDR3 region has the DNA TGTGCCATCAGGGGGGGACTAGCGGGGACCTACGAGCAGTACTTC.

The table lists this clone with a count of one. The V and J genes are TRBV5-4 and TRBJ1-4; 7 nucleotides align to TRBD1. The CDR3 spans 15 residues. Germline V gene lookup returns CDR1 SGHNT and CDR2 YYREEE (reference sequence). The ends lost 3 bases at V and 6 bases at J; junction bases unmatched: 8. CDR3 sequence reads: CASSYQGGADEKLFF. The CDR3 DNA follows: TGTGCCAGCAGCTACCAGGGGGGGGCGGATGAAAAACTGTTTTTT. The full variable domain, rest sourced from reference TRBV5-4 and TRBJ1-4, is ETGVTQSPTHLIKTRGQQVTLRCSSQSGHNTVSWYQQALGQGPQFIFQYYREEENGRGNFPPRFSGLQFPNYSSELNVNALELDDSALYLCASSYQGGADEKLFFGSGTQLSVL.

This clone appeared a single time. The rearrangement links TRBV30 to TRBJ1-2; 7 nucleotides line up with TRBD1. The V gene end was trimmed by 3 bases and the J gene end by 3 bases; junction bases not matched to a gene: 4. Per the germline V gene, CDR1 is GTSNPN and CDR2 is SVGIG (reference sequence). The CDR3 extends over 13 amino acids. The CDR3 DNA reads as TGTGCCTGGAGAAGGGGGCTGGACTATGGCTACACCTTC. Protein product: CAWRRGLDYGYTF.

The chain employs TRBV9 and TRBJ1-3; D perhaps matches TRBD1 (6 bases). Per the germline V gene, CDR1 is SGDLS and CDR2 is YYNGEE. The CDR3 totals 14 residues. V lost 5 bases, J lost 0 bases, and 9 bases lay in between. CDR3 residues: CASRTGSSGNTIYF. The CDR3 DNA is TGTGCCAGCAGAACAGGGAGCTCTGGAAACACCATATATTTT.

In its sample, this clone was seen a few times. Written as DNA, the CDR3 is TGTGCCTGGAGTCCGGGACATCGGAATGGCTACACCTTC. Protein sequence: CAWSPGHRNGYTF. The chain links TRBV30 to TRBJ1-2; TRBD1 is a possible D gene (6 bases). Trimming took off 2 bases at V and 6 bases at J, with 13 bases between the two ends. The CDR3 is 13 residues long. Germline V gene data show CDR1 as GTSNPN and CDR2 as SVGIG (reference sequence).

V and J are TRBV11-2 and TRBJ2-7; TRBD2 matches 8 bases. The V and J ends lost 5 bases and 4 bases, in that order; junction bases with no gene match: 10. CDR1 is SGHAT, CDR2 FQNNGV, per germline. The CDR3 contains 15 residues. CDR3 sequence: CASSMLIAGKYEQYF. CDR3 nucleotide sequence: TGTGCCAGCAGCATGCTTATAGCGGGGAAATACGAGCAGTACTTC. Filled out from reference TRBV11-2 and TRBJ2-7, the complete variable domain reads EAGVAQSPRYKIIEKRQSVAFWCNPISGHATLYWYQQILGQGPKLLIQFQNNGVVDDSQLPKDRFSAERLKGVDSTLKIQPAKLEDSAVYLCASSMLIAGKYEQYFGPGTRLTVT.

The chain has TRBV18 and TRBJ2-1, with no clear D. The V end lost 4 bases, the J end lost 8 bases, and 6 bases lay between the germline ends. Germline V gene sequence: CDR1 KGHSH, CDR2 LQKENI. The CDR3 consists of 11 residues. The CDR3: CASSLQYEQFF. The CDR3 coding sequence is TGTGCCAGCTCACTACAGTATGAGCAGTTCTTC.

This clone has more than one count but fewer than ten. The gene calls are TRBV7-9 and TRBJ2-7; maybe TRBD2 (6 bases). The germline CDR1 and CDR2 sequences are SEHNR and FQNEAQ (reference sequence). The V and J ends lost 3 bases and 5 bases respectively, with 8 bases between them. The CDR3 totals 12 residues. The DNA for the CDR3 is TGTGCCAGCAGCTTCTCGGGGGACGAGCAGTACTTC. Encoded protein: CASSFSGDEQYF. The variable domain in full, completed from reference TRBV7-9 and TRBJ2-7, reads DTGVSQNPRHKITKRGQNVTFRCDPISEHNRLYWYRQTLGQGPEFLTYFQNEAQLEKSRLLSDRFSAERPKGSFSTLEIQRTEQGDSAMYLCASSFSGDEQYFGPGTRLTVT.

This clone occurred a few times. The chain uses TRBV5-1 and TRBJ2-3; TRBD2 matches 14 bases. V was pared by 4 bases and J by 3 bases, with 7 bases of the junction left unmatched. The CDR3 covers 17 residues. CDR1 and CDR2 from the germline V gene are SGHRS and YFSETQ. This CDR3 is CASSQGTSGSGTDTQYF. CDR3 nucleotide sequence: TGCGCCAGCAGCCAGGGGACTAGCGGGAGTGGAACAGATACGCAGTATTTT.

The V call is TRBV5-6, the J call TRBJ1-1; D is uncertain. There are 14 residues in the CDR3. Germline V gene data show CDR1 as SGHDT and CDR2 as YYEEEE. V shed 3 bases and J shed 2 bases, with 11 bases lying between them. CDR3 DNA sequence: TGTGCCAGCAGCTGGAGACATTTTAACACTGAAGCTTTCTTT. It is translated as CASSWRHFNTEAFF.

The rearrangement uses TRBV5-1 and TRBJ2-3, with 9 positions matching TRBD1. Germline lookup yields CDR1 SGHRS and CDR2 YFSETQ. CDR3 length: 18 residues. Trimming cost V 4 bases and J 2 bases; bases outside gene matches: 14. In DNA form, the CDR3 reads TGCGCCAGCAGCCGTTACGCCGGGACAGGGCGCGACACAGATACGCAGTATTTT. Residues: CASSRYAGTGRDTDTQYF.

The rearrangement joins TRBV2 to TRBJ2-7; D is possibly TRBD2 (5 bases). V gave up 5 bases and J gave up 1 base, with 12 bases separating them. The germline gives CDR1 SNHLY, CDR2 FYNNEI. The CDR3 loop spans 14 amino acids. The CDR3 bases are TGTGCCAGCAGTCGACTAACAGAGTCCTACGAGCAGTACTTC. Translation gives CASSRLTESYEQYF.